Following are 4 T cell receptor beta chains from one sample sequenced in a study of T-cell memory formation after mild COVID-19. TCRdb ran MiXCR on the 5' RACE reads and lists one entry per CDR3 protein. The sample has under 650,000 distinct CDR3 sequences; more than 15% are singletons. Sequenced: PBMCs or a T cell subset sorted from them (not recorded which). The receptors come from an adult woman who had mild COVID-19 (a few samples of this study predate the infection). Cell type and time point are not known.

There are a few counts of this clonotype. V gene TRBV5-1 combines with J gene TRBJ2-1; 10 bases map to TRBD1. The CDR3 has 16 residues. The germline CDR1 and CDR2 sequences are SGHRS and YFSETQ. V trimming: 4 bases; J trimming: 4 bases; junction bases outside the gene matches: 8. The CDR3: CASSGGTGAGYNEQFF. In DNA, the CDR3 is TGCGCCAGCAGCGGAGGGACAGGGGCTGGGTACAATGAGCAGTTCTTC.

The J gene is TRBJ1-1, the V gene TRBV7-8; 7 bases agree with TRBD1. Germline assignment: CDR1 SGHVS and CDR2 FQNEAQ. The J segment lost 3 bases and the V segment lost 2 bases, leaving 9 bases of the junction unmatched. The length of the CDR3 is 16 residues. The CDR3 here is CASSLWGDSTDTEAFF. The CDR3 DNA reads TGTGCCAGCAGCTTATGGGGGGACAGTACTGACACTGAAGCTTTCTTT.

This clonotype occurred a few times. The rearrangement uses TRBV4-3 and TRBJ1-6, with D perhaps matching TRBD1 (5 bases). The germline V and J ends were trimmed by 1 base and 12 bases, with 16 bases remaining between them. In germline, CDR1 is LGHNA, CDR2 YSLEER. The CDR3 is made up of 15 amino acids. CDR3 nucleotides: TGCGCCAGCAGCCAAGGACGGGGGGACCCTGTACCCCTCCACTTT. As protein: CASSQGRGDPVPLHF.

The chain is built from TRBV5-1 and TRBJ1-1; D might be TRBD1 (5 bases). Germline V gene lookup returns CDR1 SGHRS and CDR2 YFSETQ. With 4 bases removed from V and 8 bases from J, the gap between germline ends came to 18 bases. The CDR3 has 14 residues. CDR3 nucleotide sequence: TGCGCCAGCAGCCCCGATCTCAGGGAAACGGAAGCTTTCTTT. This gives the protein CASSPDLRETEAFF. Complete variable domain (other parts from reference TRBV5-1 and TRBJ1-1): KAGVTQTPRYLIKTRGQQVTLSCSPISGHRSVSWYQQTPGQGLQFLFEYFSETQRNKGNFPGRFSGRQFSNSRSEMNVSTLELGDSALYLCASSPDLRETEAFFGQGTRLTVV.